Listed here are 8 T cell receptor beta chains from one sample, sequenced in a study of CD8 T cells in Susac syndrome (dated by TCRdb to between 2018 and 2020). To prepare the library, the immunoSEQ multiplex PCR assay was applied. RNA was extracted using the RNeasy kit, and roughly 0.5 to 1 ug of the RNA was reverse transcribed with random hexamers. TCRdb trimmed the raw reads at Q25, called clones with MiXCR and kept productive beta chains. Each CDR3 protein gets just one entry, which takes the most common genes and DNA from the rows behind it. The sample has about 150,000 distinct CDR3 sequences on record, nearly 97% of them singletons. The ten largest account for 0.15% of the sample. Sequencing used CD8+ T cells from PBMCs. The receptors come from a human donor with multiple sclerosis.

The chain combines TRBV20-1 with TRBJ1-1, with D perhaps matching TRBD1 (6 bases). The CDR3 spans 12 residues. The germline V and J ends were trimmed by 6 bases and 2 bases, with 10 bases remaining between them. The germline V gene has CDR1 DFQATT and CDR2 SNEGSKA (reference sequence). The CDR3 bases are TGCAGTGCAAGACAGGACAACACTGAAGCTTTCTTT. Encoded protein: CSARQDNTEAFF.

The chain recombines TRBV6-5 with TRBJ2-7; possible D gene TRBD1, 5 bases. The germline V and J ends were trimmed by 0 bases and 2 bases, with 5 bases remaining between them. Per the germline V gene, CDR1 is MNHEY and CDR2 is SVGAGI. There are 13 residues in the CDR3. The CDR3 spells CASSYSQAYEQYV. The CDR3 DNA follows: TGTGCCAGCAGTTACTCACAGGCCTACGAGCAGTACGTC.

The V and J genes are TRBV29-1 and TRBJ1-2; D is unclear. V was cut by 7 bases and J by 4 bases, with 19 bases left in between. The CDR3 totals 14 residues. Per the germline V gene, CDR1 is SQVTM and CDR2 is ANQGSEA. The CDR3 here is CSGRPVGGSYGYTF. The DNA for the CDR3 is TGCAGCGGCAGGCCGGTGGGAGGGTCCTATGGCTACACCTTC.

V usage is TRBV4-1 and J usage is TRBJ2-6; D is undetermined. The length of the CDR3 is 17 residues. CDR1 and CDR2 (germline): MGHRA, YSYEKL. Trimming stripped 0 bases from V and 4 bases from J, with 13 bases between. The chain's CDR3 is CASSQEGRLSGANVLTF. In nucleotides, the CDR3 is TGCGCCAGCAGCCAAGAAGGTAGGCTCTCCGGGGCCAACGTCCTGACTTTC.

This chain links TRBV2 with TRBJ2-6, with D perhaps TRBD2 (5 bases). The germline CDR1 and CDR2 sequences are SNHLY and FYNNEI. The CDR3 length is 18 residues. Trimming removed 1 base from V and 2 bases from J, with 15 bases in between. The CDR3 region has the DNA TGTGCCAGCAGTGAAGGTGGGCCCTTGGAGGCTGGGGCCAACGTCCTGACTTTC. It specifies CASSEGGPLEAGANVLTF.

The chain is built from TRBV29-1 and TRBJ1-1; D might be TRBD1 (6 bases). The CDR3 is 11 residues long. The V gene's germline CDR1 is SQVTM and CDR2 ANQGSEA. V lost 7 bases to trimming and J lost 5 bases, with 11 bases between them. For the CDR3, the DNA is TGCAGCGCCCAAGGGGGGACTGAAGCTTTCTTT. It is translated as CSAQGGTEAFF.

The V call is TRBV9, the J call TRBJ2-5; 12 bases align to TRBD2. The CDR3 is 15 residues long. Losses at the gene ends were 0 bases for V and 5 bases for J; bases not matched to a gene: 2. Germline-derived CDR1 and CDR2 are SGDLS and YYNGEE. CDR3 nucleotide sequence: TGTGCCAGCAGCGTAGGGACTAGCGGGGCGGAGACCCAGTACTTC. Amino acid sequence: CASSVGTSGAETQYF.

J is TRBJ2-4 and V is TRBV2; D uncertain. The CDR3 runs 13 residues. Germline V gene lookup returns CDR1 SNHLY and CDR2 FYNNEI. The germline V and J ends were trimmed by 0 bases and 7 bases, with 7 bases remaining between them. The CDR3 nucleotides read TGTGCCAGCAGTGAAGCGCTAGGCAACATTCAGTACTTC. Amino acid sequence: CASSEALGNIQYF.